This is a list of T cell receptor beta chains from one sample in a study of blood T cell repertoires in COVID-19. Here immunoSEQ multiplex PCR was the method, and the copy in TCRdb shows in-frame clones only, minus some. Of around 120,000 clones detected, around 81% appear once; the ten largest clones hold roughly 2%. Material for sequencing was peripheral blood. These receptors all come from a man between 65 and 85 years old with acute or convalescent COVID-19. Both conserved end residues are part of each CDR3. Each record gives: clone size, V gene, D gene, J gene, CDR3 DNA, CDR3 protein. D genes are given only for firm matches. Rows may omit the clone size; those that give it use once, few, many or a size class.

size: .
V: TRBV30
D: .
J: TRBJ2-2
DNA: TGTGCCTGGAGTATCGGGGGGAACACCGGGGAGCTGTTTTTT
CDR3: CAWSIGGNTGELFF

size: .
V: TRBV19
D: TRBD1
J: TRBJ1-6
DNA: TGTGCCAGTAGCTTACAGGGGATCTATAATTCACCCCTCCACTTT
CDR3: CASSLQGIYNSPLHF

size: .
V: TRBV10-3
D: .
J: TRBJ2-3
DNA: TGTGCCATCAGTGACCCTCCCATGAGGACGCAGTATTTT
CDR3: CAISDPPMRTQYF

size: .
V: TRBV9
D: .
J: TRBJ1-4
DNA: TGTGCCAGCAGTCCCTTGGACAGACATAATGAAAAACTGTTTTTT
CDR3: CASSPLDRHNEKLFF

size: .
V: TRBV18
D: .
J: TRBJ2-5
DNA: TGTGCCAGCTCACCACCGACTCGAGAGACCCAGTACTTC
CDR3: CASSPPTRETQYF

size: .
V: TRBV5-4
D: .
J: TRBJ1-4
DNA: TGTGCCAGCAGCTTGGTCCCGACAGGCAACGAAAAACTGTTTTTT
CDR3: CASSLVPTGNEKLFF

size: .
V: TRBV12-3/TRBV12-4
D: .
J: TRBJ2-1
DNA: TGTGCCAGCAGCCGGAATGAGCAGTTCTTC
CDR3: CASSRNEQFF

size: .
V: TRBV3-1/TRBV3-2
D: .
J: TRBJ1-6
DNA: TGTGCCAGCAGCCCCGGCGGGAGAGTCGACAATTCACCCCTCCACTTT
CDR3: CASSPGGRVDNSPLHF

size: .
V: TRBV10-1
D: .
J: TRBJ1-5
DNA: TGCGCCAGCGCCGTTTGGGGAGGGTACGGCAATCAGCCCCAGCATTTT
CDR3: CASAVWGGYGNQPQHF

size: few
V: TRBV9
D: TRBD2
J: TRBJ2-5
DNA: TGTGCCAGCAGCGGGGAGGGTTTACAACGAGAGACCCAGTACTTC
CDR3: CASSGEGLQRETQYF

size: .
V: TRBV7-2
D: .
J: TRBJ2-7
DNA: TGTGCCAGCAGCCTGGACAGAAATTCCTACGAGCAGTACTTC
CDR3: CASSLDRNSYEQYF

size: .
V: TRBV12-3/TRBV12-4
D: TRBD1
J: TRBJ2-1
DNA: TGTGCCAGCCGGGACAGCTCCTACAATGAGCAGTTCTTC
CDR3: CASRDSSYNEQFF

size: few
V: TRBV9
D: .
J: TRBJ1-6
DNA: TGTGCCAGCAGCAGCGACAGTTATAATTCACCCCTCCACTTT
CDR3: CASSSDSYNSPLHF

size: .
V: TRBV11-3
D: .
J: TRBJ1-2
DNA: TGTGCCAGCAGCTTAGTCCCCCCGCGCGGTATCTATGGCTACACCTTC
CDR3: CASSLVPPRGIYGYTF

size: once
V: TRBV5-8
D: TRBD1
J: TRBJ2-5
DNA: TGTGCCAGCAGCTTGGGGGACAGAAACCAAGAGACCCAGTACTTC
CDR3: CASSLGDRNQETQYF

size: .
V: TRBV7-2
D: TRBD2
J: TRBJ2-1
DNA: TGTGCCAGCAGCCCCGGGACTAGCGGGGTGAGACAGTTCTTC
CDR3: CASSPGTSGVRQFF

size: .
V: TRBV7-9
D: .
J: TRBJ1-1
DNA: TGTGCCAGCAGCCCAGGTGGCCCCTGGGACACAAGTTTGAACACTGAAGCTTTCTTT
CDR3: CASSPGGPWDTSLNTEAFF

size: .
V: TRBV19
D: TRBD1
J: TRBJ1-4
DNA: TGTGCCAGTAACGAGGGTTGGGGACAGGGCGAGTTTTTT
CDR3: CASNEGWGQGEFF

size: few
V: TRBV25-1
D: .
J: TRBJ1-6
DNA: TGTGCCAGCAGTAATACAGGGATTGGGGATTCACCCCTCCACTTT
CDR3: CASSNTGIGDSPLHF

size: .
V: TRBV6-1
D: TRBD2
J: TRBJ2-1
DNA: TGTGCCAGCAGTGAAGCGCGCGGGGGGCAGGAGTTCTTC
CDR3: CASSEARGGQEFF

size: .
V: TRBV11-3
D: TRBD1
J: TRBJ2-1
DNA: TGTGCCAGCAGCTTCCCGACAGGGGAATTGAATGAGCAGTTCTTC
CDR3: CASSFPTGELNEQFF

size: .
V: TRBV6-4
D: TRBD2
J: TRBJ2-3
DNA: TGTGCCAGCAGTGGGACTAGCGGGGGCACAGATACGCAGTATTTT
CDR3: CASSGTSGGTDTQYF

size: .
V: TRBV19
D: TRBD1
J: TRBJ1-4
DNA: TGTGCCAGTAGTACCTGGACAGGAACAACTAATGAAAAACTGTTTTTT
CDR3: CASSTWTGTTNEKLFF

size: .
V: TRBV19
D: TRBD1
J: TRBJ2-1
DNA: TGTGCCAGTAGTCCGCCAGGGGGTTCCTACAATGAGCAGTTCTTC
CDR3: CASSPPGGSYNEQFF

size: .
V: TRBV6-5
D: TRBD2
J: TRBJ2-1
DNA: TGTGCCAGCAGTTACAGCCGGGACTATAGAAATGAGCAGTTCTTC
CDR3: CASSYSRDYRNEQFF

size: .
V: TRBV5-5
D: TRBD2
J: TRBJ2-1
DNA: TGTGCCAGCAGCTGGGGGGGACTTAAAGTAAACAATGAGCAGTTCTTC
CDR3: CASSWGGLKVNNEQFF

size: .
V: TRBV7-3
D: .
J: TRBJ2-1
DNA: TGTGCCAGCAGCTTAAACGGGAACTACAATGAGCAGTTCTTC
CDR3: CASSLNGNYNEQFF

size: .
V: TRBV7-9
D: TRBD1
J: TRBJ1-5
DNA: TGTGCCAGCAGCTTAGACACAGGGGGAGGCAATCAGCCCCAGCATTTT
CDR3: CASSLDTGGGNQPQHF

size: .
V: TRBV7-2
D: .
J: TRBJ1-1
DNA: TGTGCCAGCAGCTTCCCGGGGATGAACACTGAAGCTTTCTTT
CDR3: CASSFPGMNTEAFF

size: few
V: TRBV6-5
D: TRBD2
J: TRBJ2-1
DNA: TGTGCCAGCAGTAGCGGGGGGGCCCGCGAGCAGTTCTTC
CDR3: CASSSGGAREQFF

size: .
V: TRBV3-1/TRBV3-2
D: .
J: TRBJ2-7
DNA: TGTGCCAGCAGAAGGCCAGAGCTAGCGAGAACCTACGAGCAGTACTTC
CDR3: CASRRPELARTYEQYF

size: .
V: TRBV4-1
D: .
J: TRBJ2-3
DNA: TGCGCCAGCAGCCAACCAAGGGGGGGTAGGAGCACAGATACGCAGTATTTT
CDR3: CASSQPRGGRSTDTQYF

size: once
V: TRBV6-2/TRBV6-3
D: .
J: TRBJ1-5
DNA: TGTGCCAGCAGTTTGGGGTCCGGCAGGGGTCAGCCCCAGCATTTT
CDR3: CASSLGSGRGQPQHF

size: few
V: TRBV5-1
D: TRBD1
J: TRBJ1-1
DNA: TGCGCCAGCAGCTCCCAGACAGGGGGCACTGAAGCTTTCTTT
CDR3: CASSSQTGGTEAFF

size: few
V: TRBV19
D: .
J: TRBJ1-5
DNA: TGTGCCAGTAGTATATACCAGGGAAGGGAGCCCCAGCATTTT
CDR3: CASSIYQGREPQHF

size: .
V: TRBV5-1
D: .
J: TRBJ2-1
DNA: TGCGCCAGCAGCTTCGGGGATTACAATGAGCAGTTCTTC
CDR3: CASSFGDYNEQFF

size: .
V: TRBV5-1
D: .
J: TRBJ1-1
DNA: TGCGCCAGCAGCTTGGTCAGGGCGGACACTGAAGCTTTCTTT
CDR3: CASSLVRADTEAFF

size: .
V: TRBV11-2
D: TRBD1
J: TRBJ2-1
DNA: TGTGCCAGCAGCCAGATTTTCGGGACAGGGGTGGATGAGCAGTTCTTC
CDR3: CASSQIFGTGVDEQFF

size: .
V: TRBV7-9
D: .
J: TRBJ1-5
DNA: TGTGCCAGCAGCTTAAGTTCGGATCAGCCCCAGCATTTT
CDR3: CASSLSSDQPQHF

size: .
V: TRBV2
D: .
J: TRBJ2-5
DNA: TGTGCCAGCAGTCAGAGGACTGCCCAAGAGACCCAGTACTTC
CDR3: CASSQRTAQETQYF

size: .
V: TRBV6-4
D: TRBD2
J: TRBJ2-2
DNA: TGTGCCAGCAGTGACTCGACTAGCGCCGGGGAGCTGTTTTTT
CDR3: CASSDSTSAGELFF

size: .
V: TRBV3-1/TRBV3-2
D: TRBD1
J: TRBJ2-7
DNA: TGTGCCAGCGGAAGGACAGGGGACTACGAGCAGTACTTC
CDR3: CASGRTGDYEQYF

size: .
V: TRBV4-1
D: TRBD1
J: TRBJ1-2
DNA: TGCGCCAGCAGCCAAGGGACAGGCAGAGCTAACTATGGCTACACCTTC
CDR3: CASSQGTGRANYGYTF

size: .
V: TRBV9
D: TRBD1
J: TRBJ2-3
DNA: TGTGCCAGCAGCCCCCAGGGACAGAACACAGATACGCAGTATTTT
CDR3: CASSPQGQNTDTQYF

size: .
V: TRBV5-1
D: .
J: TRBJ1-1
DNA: TGCGCCAGCAGCTTGGCCCCCAGGGGCGCTGAAGCTTTCTTT
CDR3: CASSLAPRGAEAFF

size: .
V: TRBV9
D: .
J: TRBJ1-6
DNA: TGTGCCAGCAGCGTAGATCGAGCGGGGCTCCTTAATTCACCCCTCCACTTT
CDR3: CASSVDRAGLLNSPLHF

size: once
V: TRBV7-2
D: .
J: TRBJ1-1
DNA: TGTGCCAGCAGCGCCCGACAGGCGAACACTGAAGCTTTCTTT
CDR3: CASSARQANTEAFF

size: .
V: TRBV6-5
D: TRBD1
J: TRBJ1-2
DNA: TGTGCCAGCAGTCCTACGCAGGGACAGTCGTCGCTCACCTTC
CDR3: CASSPTQGQSSLTF

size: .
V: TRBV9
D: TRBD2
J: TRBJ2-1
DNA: TGTGCCAGCAGCGTAGATAGCGGGGGGTGGTACAATGAGCAGTTCTTC
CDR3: CASSVDSGGWYNEQFF

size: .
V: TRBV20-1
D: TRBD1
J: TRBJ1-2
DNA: TGCAGTGCTAGTTACAGGGGGCTATTTGGCTACACCTTC
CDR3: CSASYRGLFGYTF

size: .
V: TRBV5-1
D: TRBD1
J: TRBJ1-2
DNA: TGCGCCAGCAGCTTGGCTCAGGGGGCGCTTGGCTATGGCTACACCTTC
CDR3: CASSLAQGALGYGYTF

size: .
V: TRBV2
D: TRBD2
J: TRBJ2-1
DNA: TGTGCCAGCAGGCGAACTAGCGGGGGTGAGCAGTTCTTC
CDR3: CASRRTSGGEQFF

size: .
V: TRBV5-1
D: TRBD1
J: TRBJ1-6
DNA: TGCGCCAGCAGCCTGGGACAGGGCAGCTCACCCCTCCACTTT
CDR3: CASSLGQGSSPLHF

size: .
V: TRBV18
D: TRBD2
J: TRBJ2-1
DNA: TGTGCCAGCTCACCACTGGCGGGGGGGGAAAATGAGCAGTTCTTC
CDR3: CASSPLAGGENEQFF